This T cell receptor (beta chain) comes out of a study of T cell repertoires in aging, cancer and after chemotherapy. Study-level points and caveats: In cancer patients, declining TCR diversity with age involved lost richness and lost evenness. Thymic emigration or peripheral T cell expansion may be impaired by lymphoid organ infiltration in hematological cancer. In each cancer cohort, median generation probability increased across chemotherapy, suggesting thymic output rebounded. Compared with age-matched healthy donors, untreated hematological or solid cancer patients showed higher blood TCR clonality.

CDR3 length: 13 residues. The V and J ends lost 2 bases and 0 bases respectively, with 4 bases between them. Per germline, CDR1 SGHVS and CDR2 FNYEAQ. TCR beta rearrangements were amplified from peripheral blood genomic DNA. TRB rearrangements spanning V, D and J were amplified using mixed TRB-A/B primers. TCRdb reanalysed the multiplex PCR reads using MiXCR and keeps one entry per CDR3 protein. The sample holds under 2,000 distinct CDR3 sequences, about 19% seen once. Sample share makes this clonotype medium-sized. The target antigen is unknown. The chain is built from TRBV7-6 and TRBJ1-1; D ambiguous. The sequence was collected from a human donor with a blood cancer. The sequencing input was blood. CDR3 coding DNA: TGTGCCAGCAGCTTACACGTGAACACTGAAGCTTTCTTT. Protein sequence: CASSLHVNTEAFF.